The 8 T cell receptor beta chains listed next were all sequenced from one sample in a study of glioma-infiltrating T cells. Amplification of TCR alpha and beta CDR3 regions from RNA used iRepertoire nested multiplex PCR. TCRdb recomputed calls from the multiplex PCR reads with MiXCR, one row per CDR3 protein. Of around 93,000 distinct CDR3 sequences in the sample, 35% to 45% were seen once. The specimen sequenced was glioma tissue, nonneoplastic brain tissue, or PBMCs (not recorded which). These receptors were obtained from a human donor with low-grade glioma or glioblastoma, undergoing nonglioma brain surgery, or in good health (not recorded which).

This clonotype was detected ten times or more. One end of the junction does not line up with germline, which may come from a read error. The V call is TRBV24-1, the J call TRBJ2-3; 8 bases line up with TRBD1. Looked up from germline, CDR1 is KGHDR and CDR2 is SFDVKD. The CDR3 is 16 amino acids. This CDR3 reads CATSDPGQAATGTQYF. CDR3 nucleotides: TGTGCCACCAGTGATCCGGGACAGGCGGCCACAGGTACGCAGTATTTT.

The V call is TRBV12-3 or TRBV12-4, the J call TRBJ1-4; 11 bases match TRBD1. V was pared by 6 bases and J by 3 bases, with 3 bases of the junction left unmatched. The CDR3 contains 15 residues. CDR3 protein: CASRSGQGANEKLFF. The CDR3 bases are TGTGCCAGCAGGTCGGGACAGGGGGCTAATGAAAAACTGTTTTTT.

Comment on this clonotype: A much larger clone differs from this one at a single base, so this may be a read error. This chain uses TRBV5-6 with TRBJ1-3; D may be TRBD1 (5 bases). The CDR3 contains 14 residues. V was shortened by 2 bases and J by 3 bases, with 9 bases between the two germline ends. CDR1 and CDR2 (germline): SGHDT, YYEEEE. The CDR3 coding sequence is TGTGCCAGCAGCTTTGACAGTCATGGAAACACCATATATTTT. Its translation: CASSFDSHGNTIYF.

The chain carries TRBV4-1 and TRBJ2-5; no firm D call. Germline-derived CDR1 and CDR2 are MGHRA and YSYEKL. Trimming took 0 bases from V and 7 from J, leaving 6 bases between them. This CDR3 spans 12 amino acids. The CDR3 reads CASSQEGWTQYF. The CDR3 DNA sequence: TGCGCCAGCAGCCAAGAGGGATGGACCCAGTACTTC.

This clonotype has ten or more counts. V and J are TRBV11-2 and TRBJ1-1; D ambiguous. Trimming stripped 4 bases from V and 1 base from J, with 7 bases between. Looked up from germline, CDR1 is SGHAT and CDR2 is FQNNGV. The CDR3 loop spans 13 amino acids. Here the CDR3 DNA reads TGTGCCAGCAGCTCAGGACGGAACACTGAAGCTTTCTTT. The encoded protein is CASSSGRNTEAFF.

The sample holds many counts of this clonotype. The chain is built from TRBV5-1 and TRBJ2-3; D remains unclear. V lost 4 bases, J lost 2 bases, and 11 bases lay in between. CDR1 and CDR2 from the germline V gene are SGHRS and YFSETQ. CDR3 length: 14 amino acids. DNA for the CDR3: TGCGCCAGCAGCCCAGTCTCGGCCACAGATACGCAGTATTTT. As protein: CASSPVSATDTQYF.

This clonotype was seen more than once but under ten times. The chain uses TRBV28 and TRBJ1-5; D might be TRBD1 (5 bases). Germline V gene data show CDR1 as MDHEN and CDR2 as SYDVKM. This CDR3 has 13 residues. CDR3 DNA: TGTGCTAGACCATCCGGACAAAATCAGCCCCAGCATTTT. Translating it yields CARPSGQNQPQHF.

This clonotype was counted many times. Because the CDR3 is missing its conserved closing phenylalanine or tryptophan, this is likely a read error. The chain employs TRBV5-1 and TRBJ1-1, with D possibly TRBD1 on 5 matching bases. The CDR3 covers 12 residues. Trimming stripped 4 bases from V and 8 bases from J, with 12 bases between. The germline gives CDR1 SGHRS, CDR2 YFSETQ. CDR3 residues: CASSTDGGEAFL. Written as DNA, the CDR3 is TGCGCCAGCAGCACCGATGGGGGGGAAGCTTTCCTT.